The text below deals with one T cell receptor (beta chain). What it binds is unknown. Only CD45RO-negative cells positively selected for CCR7 counted as naive CD8 cells, so terminally differentiated effector memory CD45RA+ cells were excluded. Method: immunoSEQ multiplex PCR; TCRdb's copy keeps in-frame clones and lacks some. The table has 2 million or so clones, about 95% seen once; the top ten hold 0.85% to 1.2%. This entry comes from a study of shared clonotypes between healthy human individuals. Broader study findings: Rarefaction exposed incomplete sorted-subset sequencing despite large depth. Between a few donors, naive CD4 clonotypes were shared at a level of approximately 5%.

CDR3 length equals 16 residues. Losses at the gene ends were 8 bases for V and 7 bases for J; bases not matched to a gene: 17. Per the germline V gene, CDR1 is SNHLY and CDR2 is FYNNEI. The specimen sequenced was naive CD8+ T cells sorted from blood. The TCR originated in a man aged 18 to 29 in good health. The rearrangement links TRBV2 to TRBJ2-1; 7 nucleotides align to TRBD2. CDR3 nucleotides: TGTGCCAGCGCATCCGCGGGAGAAGGTTTAGGAAATGAGCAGTTCTTC. Protein product: CASASAGEGLGNEQFF.